The clone carrying this T cell receptor beta chain was counted at least ten times. The antigen remains undetermined. The sample comes from a study of T cells in Graves' hyperthyroidism and ophthalmopathy. As for the study in general: Blood was drawn when the patient was first diagnosed and still untreated.

Amplified TCR beta CDR3 regions came from RNA transcripts. Carried out on the TCR CDR3, a first-round RT-PCR used the HTBI primer set. TCRdb processed the multiplex PCR reads anew with MiXCR; each CDR3 protein has one entry. The sample comprises around 430,000 distinct CDR3 sequences, 15% of which are singletons, and 32% rests with the top ten. Study-wide results and caveats: Researchers found most expanded thyroid clonotypes above 0.001 in blood as well.

This sequence originates from a woman aged 25 to 39 with Graves' hyperthyroidism. The sequenced sample was blood.

The CDR3: CAWRSHTEAFF. CDR3 coding DNA: TGTGCCTGGAGAAGCCACACTGAAGCTTTCTTT. The chain carries TRBV30 and TRBJ1-1; D unresolved. The CDR3 is made up of 11 amino acids. Trimming took 3 bases from V and 3 from J, leaving 5 bases between them. Germline V gene sequence: CDR1 GTSNPN, CDR2 SVGIG (reference sequence).